A selection of T cell receptor beta chains follows, all from one sample in a study of Tregs in tolerant kidney transplant recipients. The table came from immunoSEQ multiplex PCR; TCRdb's copy has only in-frame clones and leaves some out. The table records around 230,000 clones, about 80% of them present only once. The sequencing input was CD4+ T cells from blood. Receptor source: a human donor in good health. Both conserved end residues are part of each CDR3. The D gene is left open where the match is weak. The size of a clone is reported for some rows only, either as once, few or many, or as a class for expanded clones.

. TRBJ1-1 TRBV5-4 . CASSSWGTGFNTEAFF TGTGCCAGCAGCTCATGGGGAACAGGGTTCAACACTGAAGCTTTCTTT
TRBD2 TRBJ2-1 TRBV13 once CASSEAGTIDNEQFF TGTGCCAGCAGCGAAGCCGGGACTATCGACAATGAGCAGTTCTTC
TRBD2 TRBJ2-5 TRBV10-3 . CAIASGGETQYF TGTGCCATCGCTAGCGGGGGAGAGACCCAGTACTTC
TRBD1 TRBJ2-5 TRBV6-5 . CASSYSTGGGETQYF TGTGCCAGCAGTTACTCGACAGGGGGCGGGGAGACCCAGTACTTC
. TRBJ1-2 TRBV6-6 . CASSYGRVDGYTF TGTGCCAGCAGTTACGGCAGGGTCGATGGCTACACCTTC
. TRBJ1-5 TRBV7-8 . CASSPGTFSNQPQHF TGTGCCAGCAGCCCCGGCACCTTTAGCAATCAGCCCCAGCATTTT
. TRBJ2-7 TRBV5-1 . CASSGAIEGEQYF TGCGCCAGCAGCGGGGCCATAGAGGGGGAGCAGTACTTC
. TRBJ2-5 TRBV29-1 . CSVEPGHEGAQYF TGCAGCGTAGAACCGGGACACGAAGGGGCCCAGTACTTC
. TRBJ2-7 TRBV5-1 . CASSFTTVAYEQYF TGCGCCAGCAGCTTCACGACGGTAGCCTACGAGCAGTACTTC
. TRBJ1-2 TRBV27 . CASRTLLGAKYGYTF TGTGCCAGCAGAACTCTTCTTGGGGCCAAATATGGCTACACCTTC
. TRBJ2-7 TRBV4-2 . CASSQDWTSYEQYF TGTGCCAGCAGCCAAGATTGGACAAGCTACGAGCAGTACTTC
. TRBJ2-1 TRBV10-3 . CAISGSGRDEQFF TGTGCCATCAGTGGGTCAGGTCGGGATGAGCAGTTCTTC
. TRBJ1-6 TRBV2 . CASSEVAASPLHF TGTGCCAGCAGTGAGGTTGCAGCCTCACCCCTCCACTTT
. TRBJ1-1 TRBV19 . CASSDSSHTEAFF TGTGCCAGTAGCGACAGTTCTCACACTGAAGCTTTCTTT
. TRBJ1-2 TRBV21-1 . CASIRRGGRDYGYTF TGTGCCAGCATCCGAAGGGGGGGCCGTGACTATGGCTACACCTTC
. TRBJ1-2 TRBV5-1 . CASSLGAGADYGYTF TGCGCCAGCAGCTTGGGTGCAGGGGCTGACTATGGCTACACCTTC
. TRBJ1-6 TRBV23-1 . CASSQLGRVNSPLHF TGCGCCAGCAGTCAATTAGGCAGGGTAAACTCACCCCTCCACTTT
. TRBJ1-2 TRBV30 . CASRTHGYTF TGTGCCTCCCGGACTCATGGCTACACCTTC
. TRBJ1-4 TRBV9 . CASSATASNEKLFF TGTGCCAGCAGCGCGACCGCCTCAAATGAAAAACTGTTTTTT
TRBD2 TRBJ2-2 TRBV5-1 . CASSGSSGYTGELFF TGCGCCAGCAGCGGGTCTAGCGGTTACACCGGGGAGCTGTTTTTT
. TRBJ2-2 TRBV18 . CASSPPGNTGELFF TGTGCCAGCTCACCACCGGGAAACACCGGGGAGCTGTTTTTT
. TRBJ2-5 TRBV5-1 . CASSPRGLRDQETQYF TGCGCCAGCTCTCCCCGAGGGCTCAGGGACCAAGAGACCCAGTACTTC
. TRBJ1-5 TRBV6-1 . CASSEARAGNQPQHF TGTGCCAGCAGTGAAGCGCGGGCGGGCAATCAGCCCCAGCATTTT
. TRBJ1-5 TRBV7-6 . CASSLSGVNQPQHF TGTGCCAGCAGCTTGTCCGGGGTCAATCAGCCCCAGCATTTT
. TRBJ2-1 TRBV11-3 . CASSLGGSLSHNEQFF TGTGCCAGCAGCTTAGGAGGGTCTCTTTCCCACAATGAGCAGTTCTTC
TRBD2 TRBJ2-7 TRBV7-6 . CASSRGGVYEQYF TGTGCCAGCAGCCGGGGGGGGGTCTACGAGCAGTACTTC
TRBD2 TRBJ2-1 TRBV10-1 . CASSDSGRASGNEQFF TGCGCCAGCAGCGATAGCGGGAGGGCCTCGGGTAATGAGCAGTTCTTC
TRBD1 TRBJ2-5 TRBV5-4 . CASSLVQGAGETQYF TGTGCCAGCAGCTTGGTACAGGGGGCAGGGGAGACCCAGTACTTC
. TRBJ2-5 TRBV15 . CATSRDAEGWVYF TGTGCCACCAGCAGAGACGCCGAAGGGTGGGTTTACTTC